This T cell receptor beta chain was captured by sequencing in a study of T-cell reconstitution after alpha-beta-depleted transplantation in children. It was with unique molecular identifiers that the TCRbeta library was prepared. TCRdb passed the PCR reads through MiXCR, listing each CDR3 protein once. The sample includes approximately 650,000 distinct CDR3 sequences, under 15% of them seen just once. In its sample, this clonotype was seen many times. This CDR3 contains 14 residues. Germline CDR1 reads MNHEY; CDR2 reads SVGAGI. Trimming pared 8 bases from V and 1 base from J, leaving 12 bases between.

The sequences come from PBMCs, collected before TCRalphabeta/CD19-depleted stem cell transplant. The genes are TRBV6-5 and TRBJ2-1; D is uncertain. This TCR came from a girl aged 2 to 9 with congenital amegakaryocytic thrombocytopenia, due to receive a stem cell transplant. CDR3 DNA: TGTGCCAGCCAATTCGACTGGTCCTACAATGAGCAGTTCTTC. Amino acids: CASQFDWSYNEQFF.